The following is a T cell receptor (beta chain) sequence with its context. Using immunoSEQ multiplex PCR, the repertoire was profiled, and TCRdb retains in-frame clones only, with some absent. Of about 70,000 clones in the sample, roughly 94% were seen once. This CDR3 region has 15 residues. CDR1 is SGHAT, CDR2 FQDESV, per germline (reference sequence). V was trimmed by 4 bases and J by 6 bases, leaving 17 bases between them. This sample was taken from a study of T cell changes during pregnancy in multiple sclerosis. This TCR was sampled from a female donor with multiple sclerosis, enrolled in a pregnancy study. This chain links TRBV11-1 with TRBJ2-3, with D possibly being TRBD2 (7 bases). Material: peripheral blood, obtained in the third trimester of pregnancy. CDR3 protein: CASSSLGGAGDTQYF. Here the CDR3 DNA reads TGTGCCAGCAGCTCCCTGGGGGGGGCTGGGGATACGCAGTATTTT.